The source of this T cell receptor beta chain is a study of cytomegalovirus exposure and HLA in healthy donors. Germline CDR1 and CDR2: SGHRS and YFSETQ. The CDR3 has 16 amino acids. Trimming removed 3 bases at V and 2 bases at J, with 16 bases between. The PCR made use of 60 Vbeta and 13 Jbeta primers. TCRdb keeps only in-frame clones here, not all; method: immunoSEQ multiplex PCR. The sample lists about 200,000 clones; about 85% were seen once. The sequenced sample was PBMCs. V is TRBV5-1 and J is TRBJ2-3; D unclear. This TCR was recovered from a male donor in good health and CMV-seropositive. CDR3 amino acids: CASSSDPSGPTDTQYF. The CDR3 DNA follows: TGCGCCAGCAGCTCCGACCCGAGTGGGCCCACAGATACGCAGTATTTT.